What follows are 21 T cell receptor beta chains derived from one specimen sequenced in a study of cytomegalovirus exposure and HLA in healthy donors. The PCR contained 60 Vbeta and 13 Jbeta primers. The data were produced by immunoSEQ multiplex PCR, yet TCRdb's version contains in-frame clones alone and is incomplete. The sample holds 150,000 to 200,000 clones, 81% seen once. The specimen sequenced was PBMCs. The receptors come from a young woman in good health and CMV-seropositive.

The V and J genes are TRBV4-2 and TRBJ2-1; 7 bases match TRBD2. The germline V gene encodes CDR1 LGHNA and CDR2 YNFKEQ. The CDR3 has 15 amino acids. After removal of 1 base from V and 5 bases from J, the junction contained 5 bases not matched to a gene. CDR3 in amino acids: CASSQAGGNDNEQFF. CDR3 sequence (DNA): TGTGCCAGCAGCCAAGCCGGGGGGAACGACAATGAGCAGTTCTTC.

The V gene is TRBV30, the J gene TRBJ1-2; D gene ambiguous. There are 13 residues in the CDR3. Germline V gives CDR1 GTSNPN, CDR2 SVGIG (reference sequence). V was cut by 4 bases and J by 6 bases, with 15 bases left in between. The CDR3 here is CAWNRSSRDGYTF. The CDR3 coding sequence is TGTGCCTGGAATCGATCTTCTCGGGATGGCTACACCTTC.

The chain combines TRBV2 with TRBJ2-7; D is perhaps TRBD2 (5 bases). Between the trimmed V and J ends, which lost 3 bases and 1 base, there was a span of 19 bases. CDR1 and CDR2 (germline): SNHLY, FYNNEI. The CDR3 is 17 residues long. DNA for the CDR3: TGTGCCAGCAGTGACCGCCGGGGTACAAGCTTTTCCTACGAGCAGTACTTC. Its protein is CASSDRRGTSFSYEQYF.

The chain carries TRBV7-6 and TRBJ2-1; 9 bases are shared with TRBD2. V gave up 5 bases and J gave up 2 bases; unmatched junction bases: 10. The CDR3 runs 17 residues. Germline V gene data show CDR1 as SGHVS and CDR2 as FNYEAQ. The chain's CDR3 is CASSKSTGTSPYNEQFF. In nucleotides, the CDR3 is TGTGCCAGCAGCAAATCCACCGGGACTAGCCCCTACAATGAGCAGTTCTTC.

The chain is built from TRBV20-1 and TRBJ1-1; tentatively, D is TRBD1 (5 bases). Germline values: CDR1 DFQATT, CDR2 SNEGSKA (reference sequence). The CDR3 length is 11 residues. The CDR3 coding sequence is TGCATCCTGGGGCAGAACACTGAAGCTTTCTTT. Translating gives CILGQNTEAFF.

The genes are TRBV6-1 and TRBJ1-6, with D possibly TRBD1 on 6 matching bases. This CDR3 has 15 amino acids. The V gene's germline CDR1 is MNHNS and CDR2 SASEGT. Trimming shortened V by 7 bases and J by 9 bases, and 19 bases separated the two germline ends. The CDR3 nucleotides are TGTGCCAGCAACCACGGGACACTTTACAGTTCACCCCTCCACTTT. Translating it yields CASNHGTLYSSPLHF.

The CDR3 DNA is TGTGCCAGCAGTGAAGCGCTTGCAGGGAACACAGATACGCAGTATTTT. This translates into CASSEALAGNTDTQYF. The chain combines TRBV2 with TRBJ2-3, with D possibly being TRBD1 (5 bases). The CDR3 runs 16 residues. Trimming removed 0 bases from V and 2 bases from J, with 12 bases in between. CDR1 and CDR2 (germline): SNHLY, FYNNEI.

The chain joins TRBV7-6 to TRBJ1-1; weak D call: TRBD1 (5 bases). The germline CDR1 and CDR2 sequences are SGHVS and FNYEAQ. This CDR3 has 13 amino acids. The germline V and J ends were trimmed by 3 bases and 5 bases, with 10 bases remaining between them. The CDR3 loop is CASSLGEETEAFF. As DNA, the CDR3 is TGTGCCAGCAGCTTGGGGGAGGAGACTGAAGCTTTCTTT.

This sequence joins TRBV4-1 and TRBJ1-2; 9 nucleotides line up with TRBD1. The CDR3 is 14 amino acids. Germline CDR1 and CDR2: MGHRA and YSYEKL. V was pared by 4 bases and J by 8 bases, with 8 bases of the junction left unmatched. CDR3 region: CASSRPGQGPGYTF. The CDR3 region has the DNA TGCGCCAGCAGCCGACCGGGACAGGGTCCCGGCTACACCTTC.

DNA of the CDR3: TGTGCCAGCAGCCAAGATGACAGTTACGAAGCTTTCTTT. Protein sequence: CASSQDDSYEAFF. The chain has TRBV4-2 and TRBJ1-1, with D possibly being TRBD1 (5 bases). The V gene lost 0 bases and the J gene lost 8 bases, with 10 bases spanning the gap. This CDR3 contains 13 residues. Germline V CDR1 and CDR2: LGHNA, YNFKEQ.

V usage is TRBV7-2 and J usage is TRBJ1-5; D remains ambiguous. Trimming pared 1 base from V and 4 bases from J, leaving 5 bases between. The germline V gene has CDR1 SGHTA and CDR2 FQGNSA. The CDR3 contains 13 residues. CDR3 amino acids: CASSLDLNQPQHF. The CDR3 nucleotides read TGTGCCAGCAGCTTAGATCTGAATCAGCCCCAGCATTTT.

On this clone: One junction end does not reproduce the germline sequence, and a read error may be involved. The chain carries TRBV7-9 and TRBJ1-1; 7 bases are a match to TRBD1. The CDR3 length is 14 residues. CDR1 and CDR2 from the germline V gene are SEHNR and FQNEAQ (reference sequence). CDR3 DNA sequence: TGTTCCAGCACCAGGGAGACAGGGCCCACTGAAGCTTTCTTT. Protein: CSSTRETGPTEAFF.

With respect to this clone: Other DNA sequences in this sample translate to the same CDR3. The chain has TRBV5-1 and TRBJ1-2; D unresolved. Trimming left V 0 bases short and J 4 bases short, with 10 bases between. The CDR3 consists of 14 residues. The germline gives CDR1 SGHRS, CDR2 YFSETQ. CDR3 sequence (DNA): TGCGCCAGCAGCTTGGGTGAGGAATTCTATGGCTACACCTTC. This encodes CASSLGEEFYGYTF. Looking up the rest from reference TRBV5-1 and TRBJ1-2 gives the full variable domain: KAGVTQTPRYLIKTRGQQVTLSCSPISGHRSVSWYQQTPGQGLQFLFEYFSETQRNKGNFPGRFSGRQFSNSRSEMNVSTLELGDSALYLCASSLGEEFYGYTFGSGTRLTVV.

This CDR3 is CATKDRANEKLFF. The CDR3 DNA is TGTGCCACCAAGGACAGGGCTAATGAAAAACTGTTTTTT. This chain connects TRBV15 to TRBJ1-4; 8 bases align to TRBD1. The germline CDR1 and CDR2 sequences are LNHNV and YYDKDF (reference sequence). The CDR3 extends over 13 amino acids. The J segment lost 3 bases and the V segment lost 7 bases, leaving 1 base of the junction unmatched.

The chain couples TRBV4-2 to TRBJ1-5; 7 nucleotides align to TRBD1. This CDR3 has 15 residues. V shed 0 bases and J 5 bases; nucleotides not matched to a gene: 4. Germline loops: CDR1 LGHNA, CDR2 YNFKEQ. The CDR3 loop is CASSQDNDRDQPQHF. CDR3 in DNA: TGTGCCAGCAGCCAAGATAATGACAGGGATCAGCCCCAGCATTTT.

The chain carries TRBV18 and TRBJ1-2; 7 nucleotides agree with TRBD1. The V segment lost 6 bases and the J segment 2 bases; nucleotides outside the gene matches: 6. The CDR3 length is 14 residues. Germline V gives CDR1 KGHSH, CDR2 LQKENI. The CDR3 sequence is CASSPGQRNYGYTF. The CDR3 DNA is TGTGCCAGCTCGCCGGGACAGAGGAACTATGGCTACACCTTC. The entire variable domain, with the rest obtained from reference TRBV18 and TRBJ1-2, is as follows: NAGVMQNPRHLVRRRGQEARLRCSPMKGHSHVYWYRQLPEEGLKFMVYLQKENIIDESGMPKERFSAEFPKEGPSILRIQQVVRGDSAAYFCASSPGQRNYGYTFGSGTRLTVV.

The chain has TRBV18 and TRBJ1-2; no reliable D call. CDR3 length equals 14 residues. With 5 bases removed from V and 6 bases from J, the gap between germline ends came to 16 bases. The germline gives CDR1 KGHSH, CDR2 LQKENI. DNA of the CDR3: TGTGCCAGCTCAGCGGAGGGAGCACCGGATGGCTACACCTTC. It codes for CASSAEGAPDGYTF.

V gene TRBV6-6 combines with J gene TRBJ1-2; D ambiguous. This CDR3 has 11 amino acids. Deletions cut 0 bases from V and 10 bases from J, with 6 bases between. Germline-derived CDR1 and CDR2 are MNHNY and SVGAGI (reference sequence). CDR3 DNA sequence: TGTGCCAGCAGTTACTCGATAGACTACACCTTC. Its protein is CASSYSIDYTF.

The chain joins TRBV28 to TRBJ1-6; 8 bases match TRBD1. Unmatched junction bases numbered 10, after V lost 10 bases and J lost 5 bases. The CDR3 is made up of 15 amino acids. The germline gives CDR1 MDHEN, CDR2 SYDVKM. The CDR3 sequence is CATNPTDRDNSPLHF. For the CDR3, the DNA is TGTGCCACCAATCCGACGGACAGGGATAATTCACCCCTCCACTTT.

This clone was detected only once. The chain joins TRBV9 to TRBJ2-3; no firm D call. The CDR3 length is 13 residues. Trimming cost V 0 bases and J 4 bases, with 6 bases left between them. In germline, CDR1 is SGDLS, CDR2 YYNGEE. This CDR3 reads CASSVGGADTQYF. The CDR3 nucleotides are TGTGCCAGCAGCGTAGGAGGCGCAGATACGCAGTATTTT.

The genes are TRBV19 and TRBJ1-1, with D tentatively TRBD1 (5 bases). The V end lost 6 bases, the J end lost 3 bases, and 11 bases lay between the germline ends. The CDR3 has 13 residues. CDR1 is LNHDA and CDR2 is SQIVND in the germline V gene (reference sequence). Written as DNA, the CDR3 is TGTGCCAGTAGCTGGACAAGGGACACTGAAGCTTTCTTT. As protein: CASSWTRDTEAFF.